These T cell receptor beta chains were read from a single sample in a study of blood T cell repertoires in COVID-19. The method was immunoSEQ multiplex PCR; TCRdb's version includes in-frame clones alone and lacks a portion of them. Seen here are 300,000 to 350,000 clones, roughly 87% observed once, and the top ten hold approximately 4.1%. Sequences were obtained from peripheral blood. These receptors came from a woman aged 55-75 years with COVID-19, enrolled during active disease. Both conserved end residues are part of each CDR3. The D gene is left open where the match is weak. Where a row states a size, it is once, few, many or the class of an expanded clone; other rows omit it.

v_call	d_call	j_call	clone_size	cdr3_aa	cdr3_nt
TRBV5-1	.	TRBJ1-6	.	CASQAGTSNNSPLHF	TGCGCCAGCCAAGCCGGGACATCAAATAATTCACCCCTCCACTTT
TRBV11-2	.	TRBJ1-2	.	CASSLDRGSSGYTF	TGTGCCAGCAGCTTAGACAGGGGCTCCTCTGGCTACACCTTC
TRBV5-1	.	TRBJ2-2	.	CASSPTGNTGELFF	TGCGCCAGCAGCCCGACGGGGAACACCGGGGAGCTGTTTTTT
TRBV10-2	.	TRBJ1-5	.	CASSEPTSPQHF	TGCGCCAGCAGTGAGCCTACCTCGCCCCAGCATTTT
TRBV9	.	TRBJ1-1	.	CASSVVPTANTEAFF	TGTGCCAGCAGCGTTGTTCCCACAGCGAACACTGAAGCTTTCTTT
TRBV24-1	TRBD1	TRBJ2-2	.	CATSDRGQGANTGELFF	TGTGCCACCAGTGATCGCGGACAGGGGGCGAACACCGGGGAGCTGTTTTTT
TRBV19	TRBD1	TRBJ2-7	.	CASSPEGTGAYEQYF	TGTGCCAGTAGTCCCGAGGGGACAGGGGCCTACGAGCAGTACTTC
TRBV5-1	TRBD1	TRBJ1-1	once	CASRRTGVNTEAFF	TGCGCCAGCAGACGGACAGGGGTGAACACTGAAGCTTTCTTT
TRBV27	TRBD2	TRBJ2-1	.	CASSLVAGVNEQFF	TGTGCCAGCAGTTTGGTAGCGGGGGTTAATGAGCAGTTCTTC
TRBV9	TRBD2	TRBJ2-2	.	CASSVGAGVFQSGELFF	TGTGCCAGCAGCGTAGGGGCGGGGGTGTTTCAGTCCGGGGAGCTGTTTTTT
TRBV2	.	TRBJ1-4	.	CASSERGEKLFF	TGTGCCAGCAGTGAAAGAGGTGAAAAACTGTTTTTT
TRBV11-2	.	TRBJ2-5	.	CASSLATGVRETQYF	TGTGCCAGCAGCTTAGCTACAGGTGTCAGGGAGACCCAGTACTTC
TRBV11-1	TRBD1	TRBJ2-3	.	CASSPWTGGSTDTQYF	TGTGCCAGCAGCCCCTGGACAGGGGGAAGCACAGATACGCAGTATTTT
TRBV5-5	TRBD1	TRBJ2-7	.	CASSRGQPYEQYF	TGTGCCAGCAGCAGGGGACAGCCCTACGAGCAGTACTTC
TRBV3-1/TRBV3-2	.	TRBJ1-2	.	CASSQGASYNYGYTF	TGTGCCAGCAGCCAAGGCGCCTCCTATAACTATGGCTACACCTTC
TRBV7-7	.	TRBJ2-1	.	CASSRDSPGSSGEQFF	TGTGCCAGCAGCCGAGATTCACCTGGATCCTCAGGGGAGCAGTTCTTC
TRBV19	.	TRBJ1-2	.	CASSILGADDYGYTF	TGTGCCAGTAGTATTTTAGGAGCAGATGACTATGGCTACACCTTC
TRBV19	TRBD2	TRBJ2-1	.	CASSMLSGGARDEQFF	TGTGCCAGTAGTATGCTAAGCGGGGGGGCGAGGGATGAGCAGTTCTTC
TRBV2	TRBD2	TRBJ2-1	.	CASSLGLAGGNEQFF	TGTGCCAGCAGTCTGGGACTAGCGGGGGGTAATGAGCAGTTCTTC
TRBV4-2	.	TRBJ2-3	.	CASSRVLGASGDTQYF	TGTGCCAGCAGCCGAGTCCTGGGTGCGTCGGGGGATACGCAGTATTTT
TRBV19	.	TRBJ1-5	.	CASSIGLNNQPQHF	TGTGCCAGTAGTATCGGACTTAACAATCAGCCCCAGCATTTT
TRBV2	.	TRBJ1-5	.	CASTTHGRENQPQHF	TGTGCCAGCACAACGCACGGCAGGGAAAATCAGCCCCAGCATTTT
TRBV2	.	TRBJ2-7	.	CASSAGRLEQYF	TGTGCCAGCAGTGCAGGCCGTCTAGAGCAGTACTTC
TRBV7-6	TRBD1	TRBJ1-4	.	CASSLGTGPEKLFF	TGTGCCAGCAGCTTAGGGACAGGGCCTGAAAAACTGTTTTTT
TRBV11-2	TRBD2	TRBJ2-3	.	CASSSGTSGVTQYF	TGTGCCAGCAGCTCTGGGACTAGCGGGGTTACGCAGTATTTT
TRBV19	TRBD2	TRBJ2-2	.	CASKRSGGAAGELFF	TGTGCCAGTAAGCGAAGCGGGGGGGCGGCCGGGGAGCTGTTTTTT
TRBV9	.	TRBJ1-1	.	CASSVGSGLTEAFF	TGTGCCAGCAGCGTAGGTTCAGGGTTGACTGAAGCTTTCTTT
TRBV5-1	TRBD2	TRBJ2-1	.	CASSTPLAGGPAYNEQFF	TGCGCCAGCAGCACACCTCTAGCGGGGGGGCCGGCGTACAATGAGCAGTTCTTC
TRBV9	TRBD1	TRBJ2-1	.	CASSARDSPYNEQFF	TGTGCCAGCAGCGCCCGGGACAGTCCCTACAATGAGCAGTTCTTC
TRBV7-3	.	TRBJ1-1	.	CASSASGANTEAFF	TGTGCCAGCAGCGCCTCCGGAGCGAACACTGAAGCTTTCTTT
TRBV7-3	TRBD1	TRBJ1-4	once	CASSERGTGNEKLFF	TGTGCCAGCAGCGAGAGGGGGACAGGGAATGAAAAACTGTTTTTT
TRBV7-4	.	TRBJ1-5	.	CASSEPQGRGLKPQHF	TGTGCCAGCAGCGAGCCACAGGGTCGCGGCTTAAAGCCCCAGCATTTT
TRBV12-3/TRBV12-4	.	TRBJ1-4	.	CASSSGLKLFF	TGTGCCAGCAGCTCAGGGCTAAAACTGTTTTTT
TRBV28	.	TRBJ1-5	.	CASRGWGQGNYQPQHF	TGTGCCAGCAGGGGGTGGGGGCAGGGCAATTATCAGCCCCAGCATTTT
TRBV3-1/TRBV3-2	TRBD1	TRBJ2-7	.	CASSYRRGDRSYEQYF	TGTGCCAGCAGCTACCGGAGGGGGGACAGGTCCTACGAGCAGTACTTC
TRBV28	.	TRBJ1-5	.	CASSPAAQPQHF	TGTGCCAGCAGTCCGGCGGCTCAACCCCAGCATTTT
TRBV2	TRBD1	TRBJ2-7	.	CASSEGTGTYEQYF	TGTGCCAGCAGTGAAGGGACAGGAACCTACGAGCAGTACTTC
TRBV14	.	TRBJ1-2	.	CASRVSGTNYGYTF	TGTGCCAGCAGGGTGAGCGGCACTAACTATGGCTACACCTTC
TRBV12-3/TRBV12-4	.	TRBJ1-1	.	CASRWSSLGAFF	TGTGCCAGCAGATGGTCCTCCCTCGGGGCTTTCTTT
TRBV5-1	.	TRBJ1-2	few	CASSLVNWSYGYTF	TGCGCCAGCAGCTTGGTAAATTGGAGCTATGGCTACACCTTC
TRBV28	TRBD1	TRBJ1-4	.	CASSLGTGGKEKLFF	TGTGCCAGCAGTTTAGGGACAGGGGGAAAGGAAAAACTGTTTTTT
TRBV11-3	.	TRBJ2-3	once	CASSLGAATDTQYF	TGTGCCAGCAGCTTAGGAGCAGCGACAGATACGCAGTATTTT
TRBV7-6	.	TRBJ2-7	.	CASSLEVFQGRREQYF	TGTGCCAGCAGCTTAGAGGTTTTCCAGGGTCGGCGCGAGCAGTACTTC
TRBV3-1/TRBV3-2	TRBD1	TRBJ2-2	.	CASSPSGQAGELFF	TGTGCCAGCAGCCCGTCGGGACAGGCCGGGGAGCTGTTTTTT
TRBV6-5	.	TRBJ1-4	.	CASRGGTIDEKLFF	TGTGCCAGCAGGGGAGGGACAATCGATGAAAAACTGTTTTTT
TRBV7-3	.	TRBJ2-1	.	CASSRRVAGSYNEQFF	TGTGCCAGCAGCCGGAGGGTGGCGGGCTCCTACAATGAGCAGTTCTTC
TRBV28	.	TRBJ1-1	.	CASREITTEAFF	TGTGCCAGCAGGGAGATTACGACTGAAGCTTTCTTT
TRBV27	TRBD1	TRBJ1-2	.	CATFGGTGAHGYTF	TGTGCCACCTTCGGTGGGACAGGTGCCCATGGCTACACCTTC
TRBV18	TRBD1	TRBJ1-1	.	CASSVGQASTEAFF	TGTGCCAGCTCAGTCGGACAGGCATCCACTGAAGCTTTCTTT
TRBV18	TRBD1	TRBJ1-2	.	CASSVSSGTGSGYTF	TGTGCCAGCTCAGTCTCCTCCGGGACAGGTTCTGGCTACACCTTC
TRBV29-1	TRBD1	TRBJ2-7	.	CSVEETATGEREQYF	TGCAGCGTTGAAGAAACTGCGACAGGGGAACGCGAGCAGTACTTC
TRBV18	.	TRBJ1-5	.	CASSPGALANQPQHF	TGTGCCAGCTCACCGGGGGCTCTGGCGAATCAGCCCCAGCATTTT
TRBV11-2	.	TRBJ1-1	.	CASSLAPGGQAFF	TGTGCCAGCAGCCTAGCCCCAGGCGGGCAGGCTTTCTTT
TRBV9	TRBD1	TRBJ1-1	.	CASSNRQGLELNTEAFF	TGTGCCAGCAGCAACCGACAGGGCCTGGAGTTGAACACTGAAGCTTTCTTT
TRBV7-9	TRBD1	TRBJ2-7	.	CASSLGPGTDLYEQYF	TGTGCCAGCAGCTTAGGCCCCGGGACAGACCTCTACGAGCAGTACTTC
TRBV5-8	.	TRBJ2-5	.	CASSLERGMRQETQYF	TGTGCCAGCAGCTTGGAGAGAGGGATGAGACAAGAGACCCAGTACTTC
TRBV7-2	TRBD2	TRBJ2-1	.	CASSSGGIQFF	TGTGCCAGCAGTTCGGGGGGAATACAGTTCTTC